This T cell receptor beta chain is from a study of shared clonotypes between healthy human individuals. This clone came up once. Germline V gene data show CDR1 as MGHRA and CDR2 as YSYEKL. This CDR3 has 15 amino acids. V shed 0 bases and J shed 2 bases, with 10 bases lying between them. The method was immunoSEQ multiplex PCR; TCRdb's version includes in-frame clones alone and lacks a portion of them. Seen here are some 550,000 clones, 97% observed once, and the top ten hold 0.057%. Sequencing input: naive CD4+ T cells sorted from blood. The sample's subset: CD45RA+ positively selected. This TCR derives from a woman in her thirties in good health. V usage is TRBV4-1 and J usage is TRBJ1-2, with D unclear. The CDR3 DNA reads TGCGCCAGCAGCCAAGATCCGGGGTTCAACTATGGCTACACCTTC. Translation gives CASSQDPGFNYGYTF.